This T cell receptor (beta chain) is drawn from a study of CXCR3-negative and CXCR3-positive naive CD8 T cells. Overall study results and limits: For CXCR3-positive naive cells, TRB CDR3s were more hydrophobic than those of CXCR3-negative naive cells.

Carrying UMI labels, the TRB cDNA libraries were prepared through 5' RACE. For each CDR3 protein, TCRdb gives one entry from its re-call of the 5' RACE reads, without DNA. The sample data list 150,000 to 180,000 distinct CDR3 sequences. With respect to this clonotype: What it binds is not known.

The CDR3 sequence is 14 residues long. CDR1 and CDR2 (germline): SQVTM, ANQGSEA. This chain joins TRBV29-1 and TRBJ2-1; TCRdb's D gene call, TRBD2, goes unchecked for lack of DNA. The specimen sequenced was naive CXCR3+ CD8+ T cells from blood. Sample subset: CD45RO-CCR7+CD27+CD95- naive CD8+ T cells expressing CXCR3 (TNR3+). This clonotype was obtained from a human donor in good health. Some clones in this sample may be carry-over from other donors' samples. Here the CDR3 reads CSVGLLAGGNEQFF.